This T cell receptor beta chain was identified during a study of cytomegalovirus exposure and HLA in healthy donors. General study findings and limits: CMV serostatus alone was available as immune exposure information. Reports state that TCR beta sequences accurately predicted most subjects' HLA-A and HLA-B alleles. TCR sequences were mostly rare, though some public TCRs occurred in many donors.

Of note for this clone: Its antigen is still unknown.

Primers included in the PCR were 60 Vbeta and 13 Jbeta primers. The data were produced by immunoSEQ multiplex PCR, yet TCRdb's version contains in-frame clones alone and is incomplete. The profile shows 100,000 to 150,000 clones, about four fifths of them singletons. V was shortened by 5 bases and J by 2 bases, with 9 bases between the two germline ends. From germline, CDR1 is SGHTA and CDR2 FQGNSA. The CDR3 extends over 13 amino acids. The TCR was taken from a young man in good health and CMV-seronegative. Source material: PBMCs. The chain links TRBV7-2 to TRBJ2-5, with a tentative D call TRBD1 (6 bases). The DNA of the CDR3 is TGTGCCAGCAGCCTTAGGGGGCAAGAGACCCAGTACTTC. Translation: CASSLRGQETQYF.